This T cell receptor (beta chain) was retrieved from a study of T cells in Graves' hyperthyroidism and ophthalmopathy. The study, taken as a whole, reports: Among clonotypes expanded in thyroid above 0.001, most were also found in blood.

TCR beta CDR3 regions were amplified from RNA. An initial round of RT-PCR targeting the TCR CDR3 relied on the HTBI primer set. In TCRdb, the multiplex PCR reads were re-called with MiXCR into one record per CDR3 protein. This table holds hundreds of thousands of distinct CDR3 sequences, about 20% found once. The length of the CDR3 is 14 residues. CDR1 is MNHNS, CDR2 SASEGT, per germline. V was trimmed by 8 bases and J by 1 base, leaving 14 bases between them. This clonotype occurred many times. Its antigen remains unidentified. Each diagnosis was grounded in clinical symptoms, serum thyroxine and TRAb, thyroid ultrasound, and orbital computed tomography.

The source is a man aged 30 to 45 with Graves' ophthalmopathy. The rearrangement joins TRBV6-1 to TRBJ1-1; the D gene is possibly TRBD1 (5 bases). The sample comprised blood. The DNA of the CDR3 is TGTGCCAGCGTGAAGGACATCACGAACACTGAAGCTTTCTTT. This translates into CASVKDITNTEAFF.